This T cell receptor (beta chain) was sequenced during a study of blood T cell repertoires in COVID-19. This clone has a single count. This table comes from immunoSEQ multiplex PCR, and its TCRdb copy is limited to in-frame clones, with some not included. The sample includes 65,000 to 75,000 clones, about 90% of them seen just once. The specimen sequenced was peripheral blood. The receptor was derived from a human donor with active COVID-19. The donor label of this sample is uncertain.

The CDR3 spells CASSWPGGSTDTQYF. CDR3 nucleotides: TGTGCCAGCAGCTGGCCGGGGGGGAGCACAGATACGCAGTATTTT. The V and J genes are TRBV7-8 and TRBJ2-3; 8 positions match TRBD2. CDR3 size: 15 residues. Germline V CDR1 and CDR2: SGHVS, FQNEAQ. V lost 4 bases and J lost 0; bases outside the gene matches: 3.